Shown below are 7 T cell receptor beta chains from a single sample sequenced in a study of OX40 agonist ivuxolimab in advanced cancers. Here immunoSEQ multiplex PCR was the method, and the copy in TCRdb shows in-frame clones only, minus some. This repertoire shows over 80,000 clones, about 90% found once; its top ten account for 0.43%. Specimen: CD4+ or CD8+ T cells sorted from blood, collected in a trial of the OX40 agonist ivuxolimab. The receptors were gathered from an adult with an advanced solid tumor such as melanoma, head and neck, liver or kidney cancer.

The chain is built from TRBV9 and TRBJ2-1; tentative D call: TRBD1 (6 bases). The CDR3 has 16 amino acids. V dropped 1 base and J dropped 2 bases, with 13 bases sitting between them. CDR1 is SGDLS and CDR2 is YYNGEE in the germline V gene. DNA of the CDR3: TGTGCCAGCAGCGTATCTGGGGGCGGAACCTACAATGAGCAGTTCTTC. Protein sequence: CASSVSGGGTYNEQFF.

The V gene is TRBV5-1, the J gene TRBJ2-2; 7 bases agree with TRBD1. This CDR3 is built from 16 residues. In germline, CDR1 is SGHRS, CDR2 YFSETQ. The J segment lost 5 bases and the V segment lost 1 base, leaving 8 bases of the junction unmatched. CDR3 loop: CASSLNVAGGTGELFF. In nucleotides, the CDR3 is TGCGCCAGCAGCTTGAATGTGGCAGGGGGAACCGGGGAGCTGTTTTTT.

CDR3 in DNA: TGTGCCAGCAGTTACTCGACCAGGTTAAGGGGTAATGAGCAGTTCTTC. Amino acids: CASSYSTRLRGNEQFF. This chain connects TRBV6-5 to TRBJ2-1; the D gene is possibly TRBD1 (5 bases). Per the germline V gene, CDR1 is MNHEY and CDR2 is SVGAGI. The CDR3 is made up of 16 amino acids. V was pared by 0 bases and J by 7 bases, with 16 bases between.

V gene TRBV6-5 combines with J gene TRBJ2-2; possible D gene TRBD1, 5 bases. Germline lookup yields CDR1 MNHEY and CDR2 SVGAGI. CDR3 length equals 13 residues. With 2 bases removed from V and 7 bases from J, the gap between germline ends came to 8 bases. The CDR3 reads CASSYIGVGELFF. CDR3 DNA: TGTGCCAGCAGTTACATAGGGGTCGGGGAGCTGTTTTTT.

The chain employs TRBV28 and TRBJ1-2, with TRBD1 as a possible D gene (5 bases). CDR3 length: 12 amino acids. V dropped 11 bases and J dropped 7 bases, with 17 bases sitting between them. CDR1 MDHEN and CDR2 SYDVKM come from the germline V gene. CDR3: CAGGPGLGGYTF. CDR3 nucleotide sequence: TGTGCCGGTGGACCGGGGCTTGGTGGCTACACCTTC.

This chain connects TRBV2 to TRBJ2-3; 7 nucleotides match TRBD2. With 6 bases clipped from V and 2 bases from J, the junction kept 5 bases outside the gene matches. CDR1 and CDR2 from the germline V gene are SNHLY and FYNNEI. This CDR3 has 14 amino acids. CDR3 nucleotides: TGTGCCAGCAGAGGCGGGGGATTCACAGATACGCAGTATTTT. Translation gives CASRGGGFTDTQYF. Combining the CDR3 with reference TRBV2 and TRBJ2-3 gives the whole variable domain EPEVTQTPSHQVTQMGQEVILRCVPISNHLYFYWYRQILGQKVEFLVSFYNNEISEKSEIFDDQFSVERPDGSNFTLKIRSTKLEDSAMYFCASRGGGFTDTQYFGPGTRLTVL.

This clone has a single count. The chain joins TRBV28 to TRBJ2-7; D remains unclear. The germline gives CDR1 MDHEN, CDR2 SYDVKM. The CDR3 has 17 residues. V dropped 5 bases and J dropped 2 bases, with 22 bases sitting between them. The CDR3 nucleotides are TGTGCCAGCAGTGGAATCCACGGGCCGCCGTTTACCTACGAGCAGTACTTC. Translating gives CASSGIHGPPFTYEQYF.